Each of the 2 T cell receptor beta chains below was sequenced from the same sample in a study of blood T cell repertoires in COVID-19. Profiling relied on immunoSEQ multiplex PCR, and the TCRdb table lists in-frame clones only, not all of them. The sample has 25,000 to 35,000 clones; around 80% are singletons. Sequencing was performed on peripheral blood. The receptors here all came from a woman aged 70 to 79 with acute or convalescent COVID-19.

The chain uses TRBV9 and TRBJ2-3; D is ambiguous. Germline lookup yields CDR1 SGDLS and CDR2 YYNGEE. Trimming pared 0 bases from V and 3 bases from J, leaving 8 bases between. The CDR3 is made up of 14 amino acids. The CDR3 DNA sequence: TGTGCCAGCAGCGTAGCTACGAGGACAGATACGCAGTATTTT. It is translated as CASSVATRTDTQYF.

The chain carries TRBV7-2 and TRBJ1-2; 9 nucleotides agree with TRBD1. The CDR3 extends over 15 amino acids. The J segment lost 13 bases and the V segment lost 3 bases, leaving 15 bases of the junction unmatched. The V gene's germline CDR1 is SGHTA and CDR2 FQGNSA. The CDR3 region has the DNA TGTGCCAGCAGCTTCAACTACCGGGACAGGGAAGGGGCCACCTTC. Protein product: CASSFNYRDREGATF.